The T cell receptor beta chain under discussion was sequenced for a study of tumor-infiltrating lymphocytes in primary liver carcinoma. From around 500 ng total RNA, TCR beta cDNA was generated with a primer in the constant region. Library construction for TCR beta comprised three nested multiplex PCR rounds performed with slightly modified ARM-PCR. MiXCR was run by TCRdb on the multiplex PCR reads, yielding one entry per CDR3 protein. This table holds under 150,000 distinct CDR3 sequences, around 65% found once. Whole-study findings and limits: Significantly larger top-250-clone fractions were found in tumors than in blood (p = 0.039). Overlap in tumor-adjacent and tumor-blood pairs fell below that of tumor region pairs.

Joint extraction of RNA and DNA used roughly 19-32 mg of bulk tissue that was unsorted. On this clonotype: What it binds is not known. Mismatch with germline at one junction end may stem from a read error.

The TCR was taken from a woman between 55 and 75 years old with primary liver carcinoma and hepatitis B virus infection. The sample comprised tumor-adjacent normal liver tissue.

In nucleotides, the CDR3 is TGTGCCAGCAGCTTGGGGGCCTCCTACGGGCAGTACTTC. Encoded protein: CASSLGASYGQYF. The V and J genes are TRBV5-5 and TRBJ2-7, with D hard to call. The length of the CDR3 is 13 residues. Germline-derived CDR1 and CDR2 are SGHKS and YYEKEE (reference sequence).